The 3 T cell receptor beta chains below all came from one sample that was sequenced in a study of blood T cell repertoires in COVID-19 (dated by TCRdb to 2020 to 2021). Preparation of the library involved the immunoSEQ multiplex PCR assay. The table comes from immuneACCESS by way of TCRdb, which keeps in-frame sequences with V and J called. Part of the clones is missing from these tables; in studies checked, under half for an unresolved V gene and the rest for unknown reasons. In this sample the table shows about 110,000 clones, around 64% of which occur a single time. Around 1.9% of the sample lies in the top ten. The sequenced sample was peripheral blood. The origin of the receptors is a woman aged 40 to 50 with acute or convalescent COVID-19.

V gene TRBV6-6 combines with J gene TRBJ2-7; D ambiguous. This CDR3 has 11 residues. V was pared by 1 base and J by 5 bases, with 3 bases between. The germline V gene has CDR1 MNHNY and CDR2 SVGAGI (reference sequence). CDR3 sequence (DNA): TGTGCCAGCAGTTACTTCGACGAGCAGTACTTC. Protein product: CASSYFDEQYF.

This chain links TRBV7-2 with TRBJ2-3; D may be TRBD2 (6 bases). V was pared by 0 bases and J by 8 bases, with 21 bases between. The germline V gene encodes CDR1 SGHTA and CDR2 FQGNSA. The CDR3 length is 17 residues. The CDR3 spells CASSLAARGGGLATQYF. The CDR3 DNA reads TGTGCCAGCAGCTTAGCCGCCCGGGGTGGAGGGTTAGCTACGCAGTATTTT.

The rearrangement uses TRBV4-3 and TRBJ1-4; the D is unclear. The CDR3 extends over 15 amino acids. Per the germline V gene, CDR1 is LGHNA and CDR2 is YSLEER. The V end lost 0 bases, the J end lost 8 bases, and 13 bases lay between the germline ends. The CDR3 DNA follows: TGCGCCAGCAGCCAAGATCTGTCAGGTCCGGAAAAACTGTTTTTT. This gives the protein CASSQDLSGPEKLFF.